This TCR beta chain was observed in a study of blood T cell repertoires in COVID-19. Study-wide background: Sources were T cells, B-cell-depleted T cells, or PBMCs; the material itself was cDNA or gDNA.

Assay: immunoSEQ multiplex PCR; the TCRdb copy retains only in-frame clones and omits some. Of more than 95,000 clones in the sample, about 80% were seen once. The sequence was obtained from a human donor in a cohort sampled during active COVID-19. What was sequenced was peripheral blood.

Written as DNA, the CDR3 is TGTGCCAGCAGTACAGGGGGCGCGAGTAATCAGCCCCAGCATTTT. It translates to CASSTGGASNQPQHF. The chain carries TRBV6-2 or TRBV6-3 and TRBJ1-5; TRBD1 aligns across 9 bases. Germline V gene sequence: CDR1 MNHEY, CDR2 SVGEGT. Germline trimming cut 5 bases from V and 4 bases from J; bases unmatched to any gene: 6. This CDR3 contains 15 residues.